One and the same sample provided the 25 T cell receptor beta chains below, sequenced in a study of vaccination effects on CD4 cells after COVID-19. Here immunoSEQ multiplex PCR was the method, and the copy in TCRdb shows in-frame clones only, minus some. The table records fewer than 14,000 clones, just under 75% of them present only once. Their target antigens are unknown. Sequencing was preceded by expansion of antigen-specific CD4+ T cells with viral peptide pools in the ViraFEST assay. Culture lasted about 10 days before CD4+ T cell isolation. The sequenced sample was CD4+ T cells from PBMCs cultured with HCoV-229E spike peptides, obtained before COVID-19 vaccination. Receptors were obtained from a human donor who received a COVID-19 vaccine.

The chain has TRBV23-1 and TRBJ2-7, with D maybe TRBD1 (6 bases). TRBV23-1 is flagged as an ORF with uncertain function. The CDR3 runs to 11 residues. Trimming left V 4 bases short and J 10 bases short, with 11 bases between. The CDR3 is CASSPPGQQYF. In nucleotides, the CDR3 is TGCGCCAGCAGTCCACCGGGACAACAGTACTTC.

The J gene is TRBJ2-7, the V gene TRBV23-1; no clear D gene. TRBV23-1 is assigned to the ORF class and has an uncertain function. The ends were cut back, 5 bases at V and 0 bases at J, with 8 bases in the middle. The CDR3 length is 13 residues. This CDR3 is CASSRAVSYEQYF. CDR3 DNA: TGCGCCAGCAGTAGGGCAGTCTCCTACGAGCAGTACTTC.

The chain recombines TRBV30 with TRBJ2-6, with D perhaps TRBD1 or TRBD2 (5 bases each). Trimming took off 6 bases at V and 0 bases at J, with 21 bases between the two ends. The germline CDR1 and CDR2 sequences are GTSNPN and SVGIG (reference sequence). The CDR3 length is 18 residues. The CDR3 DNA follows: TGTGCCTGCCCCCGGGGCTTAGCCCCCCTCTCTGGGGCCAACGTCCTGACTTTC. Its protein is CACPRGLAPLSGANVLTF.

V and J are TRBV6-5 and TRBJ1-2; the D is unclear. The CDR3 sequence is 13 residues long. The V end lost 8 bases, the J end lost 2 bases, and 12 bases lay between the germline ends. Germline V gene sequence: CDR1 MNHEY, CDR2 SVGAGI. In nucleotides, the CDR3 is TGTGCCAGCGGTTCCGGGCAAAACTATGGCTACACCTTC. The encoded protein is CASGSGQNYGYTF.

V and J are TRBV11-2 and TRBJ1-6; a possible D gene is TRBD1 (5 bases). CDR1 and CDR2 from the germline V gene are SGHAT and FQNNGV. V was pared by 5 bases and J by 4 bases, with 9 bases between. The CDR3 covers 14 residues. The CDR3 DNA sequence: TGTGCCAGCAGCATCGGGGGTTATAATTCACCCCTCCACTTT. Translated: CASSIGGYNSPLHF.

The gene calls are TRBV6-5 and TRBJ2-5; D uncertain. Looked up from germline, CDR1 is MNHEY and CDR2 is SVGAGI. This CDR3 has 11 residues. Trimming pared 7 bases from V and 2 bases from J, leaving 5 bases between. In DNA form, the CDR3 reads TGTGCCAGCACATATCAAGAGACCCAGTACTTC. It is translated as CASTYQETQYF.

This clone was seen only a few times. The chain has TRBV27 and TRBJ2-7; 7 bases map to TRBD1. Looked up from germline, CDR1 is MNHEY and CDR2 is SMNVEV (reference sequence). The junction had 8 bases not matched to a gene; V was cut back by 6 bases and J by 0 bases. The CDR3 has 15 amino acids. The CDR3: CASRHRGMASYEQYF. The CDR3 nucleotides are TGTGCCAGCAGACACAGGGGTATGGCCTCCTACGAGCAGTACTTC.

The chain uses TRBV4-2 and TRBJ2-6, with D uncertain. Trimming left V 1 base short and J 4 bases short, with 5 bases between. Germline CDR1 is LGHNA and CDR2 is YNFKEQ. This CDR3 is 14 amino acids long. The CDR3 protein is CASSQGRGANVLTF. CDR3 in DNA: TGTGCCAGCAGCCAAGGGCGCGGGGCCAACGTCCTGACTTTC.

This chain joins TRBV28 and TRBJ1-5; D gene ambiguous. V dropped 2 bases and J dropped 6 bases, with 17 bases sitting between them. From germline, CDR1 is MDHEN and CDR2 SYDVKM. This CDR3 is 16 amino acids long. The CDR3 nucleotides read TGTGCCAGCAGTTTACCCTTGGCCCGGGGTACTCAGCCCCAGCATTTT. This codes for CASSLPLARGTQPQHF.

The rearrangement links TRBV13 to TRBJ1-4; possible D gene TRBD1, 5 bases. V shed 1 base and J shed 8 bases, with 11 bases lying between them. This CDR3 spans 14 amino acids. Germline CDR1 PRHDT, CDR2 FYEKMQ (reference sequence). CDR3 loop: CASSLARVEEKLFF. CDR3 bases: TGTGCCAGCAGCTTAGCCAGGGTGGAGGAAAAACTGTTTTTT.

This chain links TRBV7-9 with TRBJ1-1; 9 bases map to TRBD1. V gave up 6 bases and J gave up 11 bases; unmatched junction bases: 4. Germline CDR1 SEHNR, CDR2 FQNEAQ (reference sequence). The CDR3 totals 11 residues. CDR3 sequence (DNA): TGTGCCAGCAGGGCGGGACAGGGCGCTTTCTTT. Translating it yields CASRAGQGAFF. Using reference TRBV7-9 and TRBJ1-1 for the parts outside the CDR3, the full variable domain is DTGVSQNPRHKITKRGQNVTFRCDPISEHNRLYWYRQTLGQGPEFLTYFQNEAQLEKSRLLSDRFSAERPKGSFSTLEIQRTEQGDSAMYLCASRAGQGAFFGQGTRLTVV.

V is TRBV7-2 and J is TRBJ2-5; 10 bases match TRBD2. The V and J ends lost 5 bases and 5 bases, in that order; junction bases with no gene match: 8. The CDR3 has 15 amino acids. Looked up from germline, CDR1 is SGHTA and CDR2 is FQGNSA. This CDR3 reads CASSRGSGGVETQYF. As DNA, the CDR3 is TGTGCCAGCAGCCGGGGGAGCGGGGGGGTCGAGACCCAGTACTTC.

The table lists this clone with a count of one. This chain links TRBV18 with TRBJ1-6, with D unresolved. The V gene lost 8 bases and the J gene lost 10 bases, with 15 bases spanning the gap. Germline CDR1 reads KGHSH; CDR2 reads LQKENI. The CDR3 has 13 amino acids. This chain's CDR3 is CASTRQDQSPLHF. CDR3 nucleotides: TGTGCCAGCACCCGACAAGATCAATCACCCCTCCACTTT.

In its sample, this clone was seen once. The rearrangement links TRBV7-2 to TRBJ1-2, with 9 bases identical to TRBD1. V lost 1 base to trimming and J lost 7 bases; unmatched junction nucleotides: 7. The germline V gene has CDR1 SGHTA and CDR2 FQGNSA. The CDR3 is 15 amino acids. CDR3 region: CASSLGITGGAGYTF. CDR3 nucleotide sequence: TGTGCCAGCAGCTTAGGGATTACAGGGGGCGCTGGCTACACCTTC.

The rearrangement joins TRBV27 to TRBJ1-4; D not resolved. Germline values: CDR1 MNHEY, CDR2 SMNVEV (reference sequence). V was clipped by 11 bases and J by 8 bases, with 6 bases between them. This CDR3 has 9 amino acids. This CDR3 is CALGEKLFF. The CDR3 DNA is TGTGCCTTAGGCGAAAAACTGTTTTTT.

The V call is TRBV5-6, the J call TRBJ1-3, with D possibly TRBD1 on 5 matching bases. The germline V gene has CDR1 SGHDT and CDR2 YYEEEE. V was shortened by 2 bases and J by 0 bases, with 12 bases between the two germline ends. This CDR3 spans 16 amino acids. The CDR3 nucleotides are TGTGCCAGCAGCTTCGGGACTCTGAGCTCTGGAAACACCATATATTTT. This encodes CASSFGTLSSGNTIYF.

This clone has more than one count but fewer than ten. The V gene is TRBV6-6, the J gene TRBJ1-6; D uncertain. Trimming removed 0 bases at V and 10 bases at J, with 13 bases between. The CDR3 loop spans 15 amino acids. Germline V gene lookup returns CDR1 MNHNY and CDR2 SVGAGI (reference sequence). The CDR3 DNA follows: TGTGCCAGCAGTTACTCATCCGCCCCGGGGTCACCCCTCCACTTT. It translates to CASSYSSAPGSPLHF.

This clone was seen only a few times. This chain connects TRBV12-5 to TRBJ2-7; 8 nucleotides line up with TRBD2. CDR1 is LGHNT and CDR2 is FRNRAP in the germline V gene. The V gene end was trimmed by 1 base and the J gene end by 0 bases; junction bases not matched to a gene: 5. The CDR3 runs 16 residues. In DNA form, the CDR3 reads TGTGCTAGTGGTTTGGGAGCGGGGGACCCCTCCTACGAGCAGTACTTC. Its translation: CASGLGAGDPSYEQYF.

The gene calls are TRBV27 and TRBJ1-3; D unresolved. Trimming took off 6 bases at V and 0 bases at J, with 9 bases between the two ends. The CDR3 is 14 residues long. Germline CDR1 and CDR2: MNHEY and SMNVEV (reference sequence). CDR3 loop: CASREHGSGNTIYF. Here the CDR3 DNA reads TGTGCCAGCAGAGAACACGGCTCTGGAAACACCATATATTTT.

This chain joins TRBV18 and TRBJ2-2; 7 nucleotides match TRBD2. Germline values: CDR1 KGHSH, CDR2 LQKENI. V gave up 1 base and J gave up 6 bases; unmatched junction bases: 8. This CDR3 comprises 16 residues. In DNA form, the CDR3 reads TGTGCCAGCTCACCACAGGGACGCGGGAGAGCCGGGGAGCTGTTTTTT. Protein sequence: CASSPQGRGRAGELFF.

This sequence joins TRBV30 and TRBJ2-3; 12 bases align to TRBD2. Germline V lookup: CDR1 GTSNPN, CDR2 SVGIG (reference sequence). This CDR3 has 17 amino acids. Trimming removed 0 bases from V and 6 bases from J; junction bases left unmatched: 10. The CDR3 is CAWSVQTSGGRSDTQYF. DNA for the CDR3: TGTGCCTGGAGTGTACAAACTAGCGGGGGGAGGTCCGATACGCAGTATTTT.

The genes are TRBV7-8 and TRBJ1-1; 10 positions match TRBD1. The CDR3 spans 14 residues. V dropped 5 bases and J dropped 5; count of bases not matched to a gene: 5. Germline V CDR1 and CDR2: SGHVS, FQNEAQ. This CDR3 reads CASSRQGASTEAFF. In DNA form, the CDR3 reads TGTGCCAGCAGCCGACAGGGGGCAAGTACTGAAGCTTTCTTT.

This clone counts as large. The chain couples TRBV19 to TRBJ1-5; 10 bases are a match to TRBD1. The CDR3 totals 16 residues. Trimming cost V 5 bases and J 3 bases; bases outside gene matches: 7. CDR1 is LNHDA, CDR2 SQIVND, per germline (reference sequence). The CDR3 loop reads CASSPRTGGSNQPQHF. DNA of the CDR3: TGTGCCAGTAGTCCTCGGACAGGGGGTTCCAATCAGCCCCAGCATTTT.

Judged by abundance, this clone is large. This chain connects TRBV2 to TRBJ2-4; 14 nucleotides agree with TRBD2. The CDR3 runs 14 residues. Germline V gives CDR1 SNHLY, CDR2 FYNNEI. The junction had 3 bases not matched to a gene; V was cut back by 5 bases and J by 9 bases. CDR3 region: CASSWTSGGSIQYF. CDR3 bases: TGTGCCAGCAGTTGGACTAGCGGGGGGAGCATTCAGTACTTC.

This chain connects TRBV28 to TRBJ2-1; 8 bases map to TRBD2. Germline CDR1 is MDHEN and CDR2 is SYDVKM. This CDR3 contains 15 residues. Trimming removed 6 bases from V and 0 bases from J; junction bases left unmatched: 4. The CDR3 reads CASSPGTSSYNEQFF. CDR3 DNA sequence: TGTGCCAGCAGCCCCGGGACTAGCTCCTACAATGAGCAGTTCTTC.